The sequence of this T cell receptor (beta chain) was determined in a study of PD-L1 blockade in urothelial cancer. Study context: Blood gave a median around 140,000 T cells.

Clones were read by immunoSEQ multiplex PCR, and TCRdb kept only the in-frame ones, dropping some. The table shows about 69,000 clones, with 85% to 90% occurring only once. Source: PBMCs, taken around atezolizumab (anti-PD-L1) treatment. This clonotype was sampled from a man between 60 and 75 years old with urothelial cancer.

The CDR3 sequence: CASSSLDRAYEQYF. CDR3 nucleotides: TGTGCCAGCAGTTCCCTCGACAGGGCCTACGAGCAGTACTTC. The chain combines TRBV27 with TRBJ2-7; 7 positions agree with TRBD1. V shed 4 bases and J 2 bases; nucleotides not matched to a gene: 5. The CDR3 runs 14 residues. The germline V gene has CDR1 MNHEY and CDR2 SMNVEV (reference sequence).